The clone carrying this T cell receptor beta chain has just a few counts. The record originates from a study of T cells in Graves' hyperthyroidism and ophthalmopathy. Study-wide background: Peripheral blood was collected at initial diagnosis, before any treatment.

Amplification yielded TCR beta CDR3 regions, with RNA transcripts as the source. The HTBI primer set was used in a first-round RT-PCR of the TCR CDR3. MiXCR, applied by TCRdb to the multiplex PCR reads, yields one record per CDR3 protein. The sample yields around 600,000 distinct CDR3 sequences, roughly 15% seen once. Germline V gene data show CDR1 as MNHNS and CDR2 as SASEGT. The V gene lost 0 bases and the J gene lost 4 bases, with 8 bases spanning the gap. The CDR3 spans 14 residues. In making diagnoses, clinical symptoms, serum thyroxine and TRAb, thyroid ultrasound and orbital computed tomography were all used. The authors obtained PBMCs from 10 ml of fresh peripheral blood.

The chain recombines TRBV6-1 with TRBJ2-3; D remains unclear. The sequence derives from a woman aged 45 to 65 with Graves' ophthalmopathy. Sequencing was carried out using blood. CDR3 nucleotides: TGTGCCAGCAGTGAAGCCAGGAGCTCAGATACGCAGTATTTT. Amino acids: CASSEARSSDTQYF.